This T cell receptor (beta chain) was recovered during a study of regulatory T cells in long-lasting Graves disease. Notes on this clonotype: At one end, the junction sequence differs from germline, possibly due to a read error.

The CDR3 totals 14 residues. Germline assignment: CDR1 SGHRS and CDR2 YFSETQ. Time point denoted: persistent/refractory GD, antithyroid drugs over 5 years with positive TRAb. After RNA was extracted from PBMCs, the TCR library was made from it. Patients were enrolled at an endocrinology department in Xi'an, China. Peripheral blood, at about 10 milliliters, went into EDTA tubes. Researchers made TCR beta libraries by using iRepertoire HTBI primers and running Arm-PCR on CDR3 regions. TCRdb re-called the multiplex PCR reads through MiXCR, storing one row per CDR3 protein. Of approximately 470,000 distinct CDR3 sequences listed, around 21% are singletons.

This TCR derives from a female donor with Graves disease. The chain combines TRBV5-1 with TRBJ1-1; TRBD1 aligns across 7 bases. Source: peripheral blood mononuclear cells (PBMCs), taken when the disease was refractory, from a patient treated with antithyroid drugs. The chain's CDR3 is CASSRGTMNTEAFF. DNA for the CDR3: TGTGCCAGCAGCAGGGGGACGATGAACACTGAAGCTTTCTTT.